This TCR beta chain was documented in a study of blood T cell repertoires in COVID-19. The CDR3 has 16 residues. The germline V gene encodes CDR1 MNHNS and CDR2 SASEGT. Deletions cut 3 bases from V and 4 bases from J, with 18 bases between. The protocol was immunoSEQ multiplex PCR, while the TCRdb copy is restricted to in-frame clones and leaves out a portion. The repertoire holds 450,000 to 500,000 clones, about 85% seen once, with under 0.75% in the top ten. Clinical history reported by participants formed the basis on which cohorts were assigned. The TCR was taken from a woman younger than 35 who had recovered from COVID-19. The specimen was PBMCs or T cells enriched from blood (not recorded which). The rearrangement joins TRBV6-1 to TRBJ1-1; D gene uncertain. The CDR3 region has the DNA TGTGCCAGCAGTGATTTAGGAGGGATGGGAAGCACTGAAGCTTTCTTT. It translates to CASSDLGGMGSTEAFF.